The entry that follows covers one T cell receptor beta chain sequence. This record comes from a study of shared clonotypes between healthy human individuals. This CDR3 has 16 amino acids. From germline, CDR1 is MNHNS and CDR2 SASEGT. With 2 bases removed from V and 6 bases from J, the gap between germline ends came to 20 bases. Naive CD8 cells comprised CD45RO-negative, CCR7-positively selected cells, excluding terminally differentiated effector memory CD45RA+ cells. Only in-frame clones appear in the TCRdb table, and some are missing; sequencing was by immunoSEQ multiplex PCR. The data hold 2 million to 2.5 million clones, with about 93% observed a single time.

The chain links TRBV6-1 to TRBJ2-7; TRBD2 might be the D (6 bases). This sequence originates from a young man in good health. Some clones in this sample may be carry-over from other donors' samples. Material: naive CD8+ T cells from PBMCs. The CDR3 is CASSEIPAGLPGEQYF. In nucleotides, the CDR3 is TGTGCCAGCAGTGAAATCCCAGCGGGCCTCCCTGGCGAGCAGTACTTC.